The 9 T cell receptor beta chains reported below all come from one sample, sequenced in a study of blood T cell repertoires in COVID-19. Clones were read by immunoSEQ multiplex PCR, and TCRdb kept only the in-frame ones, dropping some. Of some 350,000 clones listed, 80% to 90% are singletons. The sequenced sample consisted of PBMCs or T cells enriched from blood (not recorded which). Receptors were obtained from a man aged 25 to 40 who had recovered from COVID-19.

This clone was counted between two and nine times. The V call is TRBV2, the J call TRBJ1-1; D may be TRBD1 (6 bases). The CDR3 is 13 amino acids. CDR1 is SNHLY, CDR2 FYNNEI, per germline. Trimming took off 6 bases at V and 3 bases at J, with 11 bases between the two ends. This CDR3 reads CASRGQRYTEAFF. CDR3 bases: TGTGCCAGCAGGGGACAACGATACACTGAAGCTTTCTTT. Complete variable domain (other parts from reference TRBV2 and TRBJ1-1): EPEVTQTPSHQVTQMGQEVILRCVPISNHLYFYWYRQILGQKVEFLVSFYNNEISEKSEIFDDQFSVERPDGSNFTLKIRSTKLEDSAMYFCASRGQRYTEAFFGQGTRLTVV.

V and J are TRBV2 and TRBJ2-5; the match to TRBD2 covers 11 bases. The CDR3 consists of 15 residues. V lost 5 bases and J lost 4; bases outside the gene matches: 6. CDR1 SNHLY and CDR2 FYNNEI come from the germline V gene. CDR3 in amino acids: CASSSIAGGAETQYF. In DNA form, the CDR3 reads TGTGCCAGCAGTTCAATAGCGGGGGGGGCAGAGACCCAGTACTTC.

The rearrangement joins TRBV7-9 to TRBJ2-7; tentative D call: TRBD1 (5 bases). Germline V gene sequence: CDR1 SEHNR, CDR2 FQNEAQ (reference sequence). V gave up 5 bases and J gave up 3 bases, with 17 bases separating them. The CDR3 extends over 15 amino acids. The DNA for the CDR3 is TGTGCCAGCAGCCCTTCGGACAAGGTTAACTACGAGCAGTACTTC. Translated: CASSPSDKVNYEQYF. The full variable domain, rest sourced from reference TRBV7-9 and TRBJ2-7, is DTGVSQNPRHKITKRGQNVTFRCDPISEHNRLYWYRQTLGQGPEFLTYFQNEAQLEKSRLLSDRFSAERPKGSFSTLEIQRTEQGDSAMYLCASSPSDKVNYEQYFGPGTRLTVT.

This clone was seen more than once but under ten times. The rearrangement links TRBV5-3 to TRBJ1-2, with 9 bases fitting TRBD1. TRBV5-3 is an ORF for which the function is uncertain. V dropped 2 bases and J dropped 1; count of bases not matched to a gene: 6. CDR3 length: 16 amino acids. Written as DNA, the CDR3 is TGTGCCAGAAGCTTAAACAGGGGGCTCATTAACTATGGCTACACCTTC. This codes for CARSLNRGLINYGYTF.

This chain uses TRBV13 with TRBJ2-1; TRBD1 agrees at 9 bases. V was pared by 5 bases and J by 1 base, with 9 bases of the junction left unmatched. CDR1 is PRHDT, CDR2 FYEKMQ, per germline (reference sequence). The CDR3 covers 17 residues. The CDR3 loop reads CASSEYRGRVSYNEQFF. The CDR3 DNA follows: TGTGCCAGCAGCGAATACAGGGGGCGGGTGTCCTACAATGAGCAGTTCTTC.

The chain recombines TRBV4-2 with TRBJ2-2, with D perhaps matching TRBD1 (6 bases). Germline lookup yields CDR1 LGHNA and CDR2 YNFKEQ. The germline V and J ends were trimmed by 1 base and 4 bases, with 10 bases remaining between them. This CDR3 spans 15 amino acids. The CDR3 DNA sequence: TGTGCCAGCAGCCAAGGAGTGGGGGCCACCGGGGAGCTGTTTTTT. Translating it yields CASSQGVGATGELFF.

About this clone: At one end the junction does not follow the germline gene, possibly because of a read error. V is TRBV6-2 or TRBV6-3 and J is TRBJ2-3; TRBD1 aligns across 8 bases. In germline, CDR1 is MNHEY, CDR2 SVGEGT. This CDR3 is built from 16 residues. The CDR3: CASSYPGTGDTDAQYF. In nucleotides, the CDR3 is TGTGCCAGCAGTTACCCCGGGACAGGAGACACAGATGCGCAGTATTTT.

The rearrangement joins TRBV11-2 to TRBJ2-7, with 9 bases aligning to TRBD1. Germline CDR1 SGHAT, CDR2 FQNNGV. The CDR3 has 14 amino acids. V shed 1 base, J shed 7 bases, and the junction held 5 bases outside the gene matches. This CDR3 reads CASSLGTGVVEQYF. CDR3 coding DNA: TGTGCCAGCAGCTTAGGGACAGGGGTGGTAGAGCAGTACTTC.

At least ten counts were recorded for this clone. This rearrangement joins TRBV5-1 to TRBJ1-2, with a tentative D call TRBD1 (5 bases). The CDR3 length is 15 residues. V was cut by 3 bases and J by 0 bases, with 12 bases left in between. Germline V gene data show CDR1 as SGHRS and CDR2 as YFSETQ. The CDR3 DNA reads TGCGCCAGCAGCTCAGAAGGGGCGGCTAACTATGGCTACACCTTC. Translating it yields CASSSEGAANYGYTF.